These T cell receptor beta chains were read from a single sample in a study of blood T cells in healthy people across ages. TCRdb redid the calling of the 5' RACE reads with MiXCR, one entry per CDR3 protein. The table records hundreds of thousands of distinct CDR3 sequences, 55% to 75% of them present only once. Sequenced sample: blood. The receptors here all came from a man in his thirties or forties in good health. The CDR3 runs from the conserved cysteine through the conserved F or W. D genes are given only for firm matches. Rows give clone size only sometimes, using once, few, many, or a class for an expanded clone.

abundance	v_gene	d_gene	j_gene	CDR3nt	CDR3aa
.	TRBV6-2/TRBV6-3	.	TRBJ2-7	TGTGCCAGCAGAACACTCGGGGGTTCCTCGACCTACGAGCAGTACTTC	CASRTLGGSSTYEQYF
.	TRBV6-6	TRBD2	TRBJ2-7	TGTGCCAGCAGAAGACGAGAGCGGGAGGGCCGCGACGAGCAGTACTTC	CASRRREREGRDEQYF
once	TRBV19	.	TRBJ2-1	TGTGCCAGTATAAAGGGGGTTGGAGCCTACAATGAGCAGTTCTTC	CASIKGVGAYNEQFF
once	TRBV29-1	.	TRBJ1-2	TGCAGCGTCCACGGGGGCGATGGCTACACCTTC	CSVHGGDGYTF
.	TRBV6-2/TRBV6-3	TRBD1	TRBJ2-1	TGTGCCAGCAGAGTAAAGGGGGCCTCCTACAATGAGCAGTTCTTC	CASRVKGASYNEQFF
.	TRBV3-1	.	TRBJ1-1	TGTGCCAGCAGCCAAGCGGAGGGCATGAACACTGAAGCTTTCTTT	CASSQAEGMNTEAFF
few	TRBV4-1	.	TRBJ2-7	TGCGCCAGCAGCCAGGCAACGATTACCGGGAGCTACGAGCAGTACTTC	CASSQATITGSYEQYF
.	TRBV19	TRBD1	TRBJ2-1	TGTGCCAGTAGTATTCCTCCGGGACAGGGGAACAATGAGCAGTTCTTC	CASSIPPGQGNNEQFF
few	TRBV4-2	TRBD2	TRBJ2-1	TGTGCCAGCAGCCAAATCCCCACTAGCGGGGGGGCGGGTCTGATATACAATGAGCAGTTCTTC	CASSQIPTSGGAGLIYNEQFF
few	TRBV10-3	.	TRBJ2-3	TGTGCCATCAGTGAGGGACCGGAGGTTACGCAGTATTTT	CAISEGPEVTQYF
.	TRBV15	.	TRBJ2-1	TGTGCCACCAGCAGTCGCGGTGGGACCTACAATGAGCAGTTCTTC	CATSSRGGTYNEQFF
few	TRBV6-6	.	TRBJ2-5	TGTGCCAGCACTCTCTTAGGGCCCTATCCCCAAGAGACCCAGTACTTC	CASTLLGPYPQETQYF
.	TRBV6-2/TRBV6-3	TRBD2	TRBJ2-1	TGTGCCAGCAGGGGAGGTAGCGGGCCCAACAATGAGCAGTTCTTC	CASRGGSGPNNEQFF
few	TRBV7-2	.	TRBJ2-7	TGTGCCAGCAGCTTAGTACTGATGGCCTACGAGCAGTACTTC	CASSLVLMAYEQYF
once	TRBV9	TRBD1	TRBJ2-7	TGTGCCAGCAGCCCGGGACAGGCCGTCCCCTACGAGCAGTACTTC	CASSPGQAVPYEQYF
few	TRBV7-9	.	TRBJ2-5	TGTGCCAGCAGCTTAGGTCGGCCCCAGTACTTC	CASSLGRPQYF
.	TRBV7-9	.	TRBJ2-1	TGTGCCAGCAGCTCTGACGATGAGCAGTTCTTC	CASSSDDEQFF
few	TRBV20-1	.	TRBJ1-2	TGCAGTGCTACCCAAGACAGCCCGGATAACTATGGCTACACCTTC	CSATQDSPDNYGYTF
.	TRBV4-1	TRBD1	TRBJ1-2	TGCGCCAGCAGCCAAGGGACAGGGGTTAACTATGGCTACACCTTC	CASSQGTGVNYGYTF
.	TRBV6-1	TRBD1	TRBJ1-2	TGTGCCAGCAGATCAGCAGAACAGGGGGCGTCTGGCTACACCTTC	CASRSAEQGASGYTF
.	TRBV12-3/TRBV12-4	.	TRBJ2-7	TGTGCCATCGGGACACCTGAGTCCTACGAGCAGTACTTC	CAIGTPESYEQYF
.	TRBV29-1	.	TRBJ2-3	TGCAGCGGGGGAAATAGCGGAGCACCAGATACGCAGTATTTT	CSGGNSGAPDTQYF
.	TRBV29-1	TRBD1	TRBJ1-2	TGCAGCGTTATTGCAGCGGGACAGGGGGTATCCGGCTATGGCTACACCTTC	CSVIAAGQGVSGYGYTF
.	TRBV20-1	.	TRBJ2-1	TGCAGTGCTAGCCGGTTAGGAGAGCAGTTCTTC	CSASRLGEQFF
.	TRBV6-1	.	TRBJ2-5	TGTGCCAGCACCACGATACAGGTTTCGAAGACCCAGTACTTC	CASTTIQVSKTQYF
.	TRBV7-2	TRBD2	TRBJ2-7	TGTGCCAGCAGCCCACAGACTAGCTCGCCTGACTACGAGCAGTACTTC	CASSPQTSSPDYEQYF
.	TRBV10-1	.	TRBJ2-3	TGCGCCAGCAGTGACCAGGGACTTCCCACAGATACGCAGTATTTT	CASSDQGLPTDTQYF
few	TRBV15	.	TRBJ2-3	TGTGCCACCAGCAGCCCTGGTAGCGATCGCACAGATACGCAGTATTTT	CATSSPGSDRTDTQYF
.	TRBV28	.	TRBJ2-5	TGTGCCAGCAGGAAGGACATAACGGAGACCCAGTACTTC	CASRKDITETQYF
.	TRBV6-5	.	TRBJ1-2	TGTGCCAGCAGTTACTCGGTCCTGGACAGCCCGCGAGGCTACACCTTC	CASSYSVLDSPRGYTF
.	TRBV7-9	.	TRBJ1-1	TGTGCCGGACGGGGCAGGGGCGCTGAAGCTTTCTTT	CAGRGRGAEAFF
.	TRBV4-3	.	TRBJ2-7	TGCGCCAGCAGCCAGACCGCTCGGGGCCCCAGCTCCTACGAGCAGTACTTC	CASSQTARGPSSYEQYF
.	TRBV5-1	.	TRBJ2-2	TGCGCCAGCAGCTTGGCTATCTCGACGAACACCGGGGAGCTGTTTTTT	CASSLAISTNTGELFF
.	TRBV5-1	.	TRBJ1-2	TGCGCCAGCAGCCCCAGGGACCGCCGAGAAGGCTACACCTTC	CASSPRDRREGYTF
.	TRBV20-1	TRBD1	TRBJ2-2	TGCAGTGCTCTACGCCGGACAGGGAAAGAAGAGCTGTTTTTT	CSALRRTGKEELFF
.	TRBV20-1	.	TRBJ2-1	TGCAGTGCTAGGGCTCGGACGACACCCAACAATGAGCAGTTCTTC	CSARARTTPNNEQFF
few	TRBV4-2	.	TRBJ2-1	TGTGCCAGCAGCCAAGCAGTGCGAGGGGGGAGGGGCAATGAGCAGTTCTTC	CASSQAVRGGRGNEQFF
once	TRBV10-3	TRBD1	TRBJ2-3	TGTGCCATCAGTAGACAGGGGATTGAAGATACGCAGTATTTT	CAISRQGIEDTQYF
.	TRBV6-5	.	TRBJ1-5	TGTGCCAGCAGTGTCTTACAGGGAAGCAATCAGCCCCAGCATTTT	CASSVLQGSNQPQHF
.	TRBV27	TRBD1	TRBJ2-1	TGTGCCAGCAGTTCGAGGACAGGGCTACGCGAGCAGTTCTTC	CASSSRTGLREQFF
.	TRBV3-1	.	TRBJ1-1	TGTGCCAGCAGCCAAGAATGGGGGAGGGCTTTCTTT	CASSQEWGRAFF
.	TRBV27	TRBD2	TRBJ2-3	TGTGCCAGCAGTTTCGGCGGGAGGGACACAGATACGCAGTATTTT	CASSFGGRDTDTQYF
.	TRBV20-1	TRBD2	TRBJ2-1	TGCAGTGCTTTCGAGCGGGAGCGGTACAATGAGCAGTTCTTC	CSAFERERYNEQFF
.	TRBV25-1	TRBD2	TRBJ2-3	TGTGCCAGCAGTGACCCGACTAGCGGATACACAGATACGCAGTATTTT	CASSDPTSGYTDTQYF
.	TRBV18	.	TRBJ2-1	TGTGCCAGTTTCACCACAGACAATGAGCAGTTCTTC	CASFTTDNEQFF
.	TRBV20-1	.	TRBJ2-5	TGCAGTGCTTTTTACCGGGCCCAAAAAGAGACCCAGTACTTC	CSAFYRAQKETQYF
.	TRBV29-1	TRBD2	TRBJ2-5	TGCAGCGTTGATAGCGGGAGGGGTTATGAGCAGTACTTC	CSVDSGRGYEQYF
.	TRBV6-5	TRBD2	TRBJ2-3	TGTGCCAGCAGTTACTCGAGGCGGGAGGTAGATACGCAGTATTTT	CASSYSRREVDTQYF
.	TRBV28	.	TRBJ2-1	TGTGCCAGCAGGCTGGACGTAGGATTAACCAATGAGCAGTTCTTC	CASRLDVGLTNEQFF
.	TRBV18	TRBD2	TRBJ2-7	TGTGCCAGCTCACCAGGCACAGCGGGAGAGTCGCAGTACTTC	CASSPGTAGESQYF
.	TRBV12-3/TRBV12-4	.	TRBJ2-3	TGTGCCAGCAGTTACATAGCGGTTCCAGATACGCAGTATTTT	CASSYIAVPDTQYF
.	TRBV29-1	.	TRBJ2-1	TGCAGTGTTGAGTACTTCTCCTACAATGAGCAGTTCTTC	CSVEYFSYNEQFF
once	TRBV20-1	TRBD1	TRBJ1-2	TGCAGTGCTAGAGATCAGGGGGGGCTGAATGACTACACCTTC	CSARDQGGLNDYTF
.	TRBV7-9	.	TRBJ2-1	TGTGCCAGCAGCTTTGGCGGGTCCTCACCCAATGAGCAGTTCTTC	CASSFGGSSPNEQFF
.	TRBV5-1	.	TRBJ2-5	TGCGCCAGCAGCTTGGGGGACCCAGAGACCCAGTACTTC	CASSLGDPETQYF
few	TRBV6-6	TRBD2	TRBJ2-1	TGTGCCAGCATCGGGACTAGCGGGAAGAGCTCCTACAATGAGCAGTTCTTC	CASIGTSGKSSYNEQFF
.	TRBV19	.	TRBJ2-4	TGTGCCAGTATCGGCCGGGACGGAAACATTCAGTACTTC	CASIGRDGNIQYF
.	TRBV6-5	TRBD2	TRBJ2-3	TGTGCCAGCAGTTACCAGATAGCGGGGGGGCCAGATACGCAGTATTTT	CASSYQIAGGPDTQYF
few	TRBV7-2	TRBD2	TRBJ2-7	TGTGCCAGCAGCTCTCAAGCGGGGGGCGGAATCTACGAGCAGTACTTC	CASSSQAGGGIYEQYF